Each of the 21 T cell receptor beta chains below was sequenced from the same sample in a study of shared clonotypes between healthy human individuals. TCRdb keeps only in-frame clones here, not all; method: immunoSEQ multiplex PCR. The table shows some 240,000 clones, with about 65% occurring only once. The sample comprised memory CD4+ T cells sorted from blood. The subset here: CD45RA-negative fraction. The receptor source for this set is a man younger than 45 in good health.

The chain employs TRBV9 and TRBJ2-5; the D is unclear. CDR1 and CDR2 (germline): SGDLS, YYNGEE. V was pared by 1 base and J by 4 bases, with 8 bases between. CDR3 length equals 13 residues. CDR3 protein: CASSVLSRETQYF. The DNA of the CDR3 is TGTGCCAGCAGCGTACTATCCCGAGAGACCCAGTACTTC.

This clone appeared a single time. This rearrangement joins TRBV19 to TRBJ1-1, with 11 bases aligning to TRBD1. This CDR3 comprises 14 residues. V shed 8 bases, J shed 10 bases, and the junction held 12 bases outside the gene matches. Germline V gene lookup returns CDR1 LNHDA and CDR2 SQIVND (reference sequence). This CDR3 is CASGRDRGTPGAFF. CDR3 nucleotide sequence: TGTGCCAGTGGCCGGGACAGGGGGACCCCGGGAGCTTTCTTT.

The chain has TRBV6-1 and TRBJ1-1; no clear D. This CDR3 has 15 residues. V dropped 4 bases and J dropped 1 base, with 13 bases sitting between them. The V gene's germline CDR1 is MNHNS and CDR2 SASEGT. CDR3 protein: CASSATVSGNTEAFF. The CDR3, as DNA: TGTGCCAGCAGTGCCACCGTCTCAGGGAACACTGAAGCTTTCTTT.

The chain couples TRBV5-1 to TRBJ2-3, with TRBD2 matching 8 bases. The CDR3 runs to 15 residues. CDR1 is SGHRS and CDR2 is YFSETQ in the germline V gene. V was pared by 3 bases and J by 3 bases, with 6 bases of the junction left unmatched. CDR3 DNA sequence: TGCGCCAGCAGCTGGGCCGGGACTAGTACAGATACGCAGTATTTT. Translating gives CASSWAGTSTDTQYF.

This rearrangement joins TRBV5-1 to TRBJ1-5; 8 positions agree with TRBD1. Germline assignment: CDR1 SGHRS and CDR2 YFSETQ. The length of the CDR3 is 14 residues. The V and J ends lost 4 bases and 5 bases, in that order; junction bases with no gene match: 5. For the CDR3, the DNA is TGCGCCAGCAGCGCACAGGGGGGGGATCAGCCCCAGCATTTT. Protein sequence: CASSAQGGDQPQHF.

This clone was detected only a few times. This sequence joins TRBV9 and TRBJ2-3; possible D gene TRBD1, 5 bases. Germline values: CDR1 SGDLS, CDR2 YYNGEE. V lost 3 bases and J lost 1, with 9 bases in between. This CDR3 spans 14 amino acids. The CDR3 DNA is TGTGCCAGCAGCGCAAAACAGGGCACAGATACGCAGTATTTT. This codes for CASSAKQGTDTQYF.

The CDR3 nucleotides are TGCGCCAGCAGCCTAACCGTCCGGGACGGAACCTCAAACATTCAGTACTTC. It yields the protein CASSLTVRDGTSNIQYF. The J gene is TRBJ2-4, the V gene TRBV4-3, with D perhaps being TRBD1 or TRBD2 (5 bases each). The V gene lost 4 bases and the J gene lost 6 bases, with 22 bases spanning the gap. There are 17 residues in the CDR3. Germline V gene data show CDR1 as LGHNA and CDR2 as YSLEER.

Here the CDR3 reads CASSQAGYEQYF. The CDR3 DNA reads as TGTGCCAGCAGCCAAGCCGGGTACGAGCAGTACTTC. The chain uses TRBV14 and TRBJ2-7; D not resolved. Germline lookup yields CDR1 SGHDN and CDR2 FVKESK. Trimming left V 1 base short and J 4 bases short, with 5 bases between. This CDR3 is built from 12 residues.

CDR3 region: CATFGTAPYEQYF. CDR3 coding DNA: TGTGCCACCTTCGGGACAGCTCCCTACGAGCAGTACTTC. This chain connects TRBV28 to TRBJ2-7, with 7 positions matching TRBD1. Trimming removed 10 bases from V and 2 bases from J; junction bases left unmatched: 8. Germline V gene lookup returns CDR1 MDHEN and CDR2 SYDVKM. CDR3 length: 13 amino acids.

This clone was seen a handful of times. This chain connects TRBV18 to TRBJ2-7; perhaps TRBD1 as D (6 bases). Germline CDR1 and CDR2: KGHSH and LQKENI. The CDR3 runs 14 residues. V was pared by 0 bases and J by 6 bases, with 12 bases between. CDR3: CASSPPGTTIEQYF. The CDR3 DNA is TGTGCCAGCTCACCACCGGGGACAACCATCGAGCAGTACTTC.

The chain recombines TRBV5-1 with TRBJ2-3, with D hard to call. Trimming took off 2 bases at V and 5 bases at J, with 12 bases between the two ends. Germline V lookup: CDR1 SGHRS, CDR2 YFSETQ. This CDR3 region has 14 residues. CDR3 protein: CASSLGPSQDTQYF. In nucleotides, the CDR3 is TGCGCCAGCAGCTTAGGACCGTCGCAAGATACGCAGTATTTT.

The chain's CDR3 is CASSQAGQPQETQYF. The CDR3 nucleotides are TGCGCCAGCAGCCAAGCAGGACAGCCACAAGAGACCCAGTACTTC. The chain couples TRBV4-3 to TRBJ2-5; D might be TRBD1 (6 bases). With 1 base removed from V and 2 bases from J, the gap between germline ends came to 11 bases. The CDR3 runs 15 residues. From germline, CDR1 is LGHNA and CDR2 YSLEER.

The V and J genes are TRBV9 and TRBJ2-5; 10 nucleotides match TRBD2. The CDR3 runs 18 residues. After removal of 4 bases from V and 1 base from J, the junction contained 13 bases not matched to a gene. Germline CDR1 reads SGDLS; CDR2 reads YYNGEE. This CDR3 reads CASSPRRKREGSQETQYF. CDR3 nucleotides: TGTGCCAGCAGCCCCCGGAGGAAGCGGGAGGGCTCCCAAGAGACCCAGTACTTC. Looking up the rest from reference TRBV9 and TRBJ2-5 gives the full variable domain: DSGVTQTPKHLITATGQRVTLRCSPRSGDLSVYWYQQSLDQGLQFLIQYYNGEERAKGNILERFSAQQFPDLHSELNLSSLELGDSALYFCASSPRRKREGSQETQYFGPGTRLLVL.

The chain employs TRBV6-1 and TRBJ2-2, with D uncertain. The CDR3 loop spans 14 amino acids. Germline values: CDR1 MNHNS, CDR2 SASEGT. V dropped 2 bases and J dropped 6 bases, with 10 bases sitting between them. The CDR3 loop is CASSERGQPGELFF. Here the CDR3 DNA reads TGTGCCAGCAGTGAACGAGGCCAGCCCGGGGAGCTGTTTTTT.

This clone was seen only a few times. V and J are TRBV11-2 and TRBJ2-7, with 8 positions matching TRBD2. Germline V gene sequence: CDR1 SGHAT, CDR2 FQNNGV. CDR3 length: 17 residues. The J segment lost 2 bases and the V segment lost 5 bases, leaving 14 bases of the junction unmatched. This CDR3 reads CASSISGAGAATYEQYF. CDR3 sequence (DNA): TGTGCCAGCAGCATTAGCGGGGCAGGGGCCGCCACCTACGAGCAGTACTTC.

The chain carries TRBV19 and TRBJ1-4; the D is unclear. Germline lookup yields CDR1 LNHDA and CDR2 SQIVND (reference sequence). This CDR3 is 14 amino acids long. With 3 bases removed from V and 0 bases from J, the gap between germline ends came to 5 bases. In DNA, the CDR3 is TGTGCCAGTAGTATTCAGTCAACTAATGAAAAACTGTTTTTT. It yields the protein CASSIQSTNEKLFF.

V and J are TRBV11-1 and TRBJ1-1; D not certain. The CDR3 loop spans 12 amino acids. CDR1 and CDR2 from the germline V gene are SGHAT and FQDESV (reference sequence). V was cut by 5 bases and J by 4 bases, with 8 bases left in between. This CDR3 is CASSREITEAFF. CDR3 sequence (DNA): TGTGCCAGCAGCCGGGAGATCACTGAAGCTTTCTTT.

This clone came up once. V and J are TRBV19 and TRBJ1-1, with D maybe TRBD1 (5 bases). Trimming left V 4 bases short and J 1 base short, with 13 bases between. The CDR3 runs 15 residues. Germline V gives CDR1 LNHDA, CDR2 SQIVND (reference sequence). The CDR3 loop reads CASSTLGQGNTEAFF. The CDR3 nucleotides are TGTGCCAGTAGTACCCTCGGGCAGGGGAACACTGAAGCTTTCTTT.

The chain employs TRBV6-1 and TRBJ2-7, with a tentative D call TRBD1 (6 bases). This CDR3 has 13 residues. Germline V gene sequence: CDR1 MNHNS, CDR2 SASEGT. Trimming pared 2 bases from V and 2 bases from J, leaving 7 bases between. The CDR3 loop reads CASSEQGPYEQYF. The DNA for the CDR3 is TGTGCCAGCAGTGAACAGGGGCCCTACGAGCAGTACTTC.

The CDR3 coding sequence is TGTGCCAGCAGCCCACCGGGACTAGCGGTCTACGAGCAGTACTTC. As protein: CASSPPGLAVYEQYF. This chain links TRBV28 with TRBJ2-7, with 11 bases that match TRBD2. This CDR3 has 15 residues. Germline-derived CDR1 and CDR2 are MDHEN and SYDVKM. Trimming removed 6 bases from V and 3 bases from J; junction bases left unmatched: 7.

The chain has TRBV14 and TRBJ2-2; the match to TRBD2 covers 9 bases. V was clipped by 4 bases and J by 1 base; unmatched bases: 10. There are 18 residues in the CDR3. CDR1 SGHDN and CDR2 FVKESK come from the germline V gene. The CDR3 DNA sequence: TGTGCCAGCAGCCCAAGGGGTAGCGGGAGTCGGAACACCGGGGAGCTGTTTTTT. Its protein is CASSPRGSGSRNTGELFF.